This entry concerns a single TCR beta chain. Original analysis: Amplification with reference gene primers provided the estimates of nucleated cell counts. Assay: immunoSEQ multiplex PCR; the TCRdb copy retains only in-frame clones and omits some. Clonal size and the V and J genes are those of that table, whereas D and trimming came from the DNA. The table shows over 110,000 clones, with around 78% occurring only once. V lost 6 bases and J lost 4; bases outside the gene matches: 2. The CDR3 sequence is 12 residues long. Germline values: CDR1 ENHRY, CDR2 SYGVKD. This record belongs to a study of blood T cell repertoires in COVID-19. Across the whole study: COVID-19 samples collected from the United States, Italy and Spain covered acute and convalescent phases.

This receptor was identified in a woman aged 55-69 years with acute or convalescent COVID-19. The source material was peripheral blood. This chain links TRBV10-3 with TRBJ2-5, with 7 bases lining up with TRBD1. In DNA form, the CDR3 reads TGTGCCATCAGGGACAGGCTAGAGACCCAGTACTTC. It is translated as CAIRDRLETQYF.